This T cell receptor (beta chain) is drawn from a study of T cell repertoires in cytomegalovirus infection. Study at large: Well-studied HLA-B-restricted CMV epitopes were used in the study alongside recently identified HLA-C-restricted ones. CMV infection together with matching HLA type was indicated by public TCR beta signatures.

This clonotype was detected only a few times. What it recognizes is unknown. Study-level results: Cumulative public TCR beta family frequency identified carriers of CMV plus the relevant HLA. The ex vivo response was dominated by HLA-C-restricted CMV-specific TCR beta clonotypes.

TCRdb reprocessed the reads with MiXCR, giving one entry per CDR3 protein. The data show some 150,000 distinct CDR3 sequences, around 30% seen once. Per germline, CDR1 SGHVS and CDR2 FQNEAQ. This CDR3 region has 15 residues. V was trimmed by 3 bases and J by 7 bases, leaving 16 bases between them. The material sequenced was CD8+ T cells from cultured PBMCs, taken from culture after CMV antigen stimulation. The origin of this receptor is a human donor in good health (CMV status not recorded). Some clones in this sample may be carry-over from other donors' samples. The chain employs TRBV7-8 and TRBJ1-5; tentative D call: TRBD1 (5 bases). The CDR3: CASSLRGDPNQPQHF. The CDR3 bases are TGTGCCAGCAGCTTGCGCGGGGACCCTAACCAGCCCCAGCATTTT.